This record covers a single T cell receptor beta chain. These data belong to a study of shared clonotypes between healthy human individuals. Data came from immunoSEQ multiplex PCR; TCRdb stores just in-frame clones and leaves some out. Here the sample spans around 330,000 clones, 74% being singletons. The germline gives CDR1 SNHLY, CDR2 FYNNEI. Trimming removed 5 bases from V and 3 bases from J; junction bases left unmatched: 3. The CDR3 has 14 amino acids. V usage is TRBV2 and J usage is TRBJ2-3, with 9 nucleotides matching TRBD2. The sample was memory CD4+ T cells sorted from blood. Subset here: CD45RA-negative fraction. This clonotype was obtained from a man under 40 in good health. CDR3 sequence: CASSKSGRTDTQYF. CDR3 DNA sequence: TGTGCCAGCAGTAAAAGCGGGAGGACAGATACGCAGTATTTT. Looking up the rest from reference TRBV2 and TRBJ2-3 gives the full variable domain: EPEVTQTPSHQVTQMGQEVILRCVPISNHLYFYWYRQILGQKVEFLVSFYNNEISEKSEIFDDQFSVERPDGSNFTLKIRSTKLEDSAMYFCASSKSGRTDTQYFGPGTRLTVL.